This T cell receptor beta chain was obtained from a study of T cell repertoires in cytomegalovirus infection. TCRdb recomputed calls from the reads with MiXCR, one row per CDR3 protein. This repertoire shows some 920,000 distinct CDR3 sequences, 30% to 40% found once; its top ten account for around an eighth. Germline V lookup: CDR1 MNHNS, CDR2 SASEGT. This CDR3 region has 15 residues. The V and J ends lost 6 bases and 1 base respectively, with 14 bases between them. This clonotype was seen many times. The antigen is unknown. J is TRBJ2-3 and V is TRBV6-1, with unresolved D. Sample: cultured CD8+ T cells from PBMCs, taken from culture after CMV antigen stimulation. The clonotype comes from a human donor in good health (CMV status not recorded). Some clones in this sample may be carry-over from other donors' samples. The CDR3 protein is CASSVYYQRTDTQYF. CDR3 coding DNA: TGTGCCAGCAGCGTGTACTACCAACGCACAGATACGCAGTATTTT.